One sample yielded the 30 T cell receptor beta chains listed below, sequenced in a study of tissue T cells after allogeneic stem cell transplantation. Sequencing used immunoSEQ multiplex PCR; TCRdb keeps in-frame clones, though not all of them. This sample yields roughly 6,600 clones, of which 40% to 55% are seen a single time; around 7.8% belongs to the top ten. Time point meaning: mouse harvest day 7 after allogeneic transplant. Mouse grafts combined 10^7 T-cell-depleted bone marrow cells with 10^6 splenic CD5+ T cells. Sequencing was performed on lymph node tissue. These receptors all stem from a female BALB/c mouse given C57BL/6 T cells with graft-versus-host disease after an allogeneic hematopoietic cell transplant.

Points on this clone: The gene symbols are mouse symbols. Read coverage stops 1 residue before the CDR3 terminus; the germline J gene supplies the remainder. The rearrangement uses TRBV26 and TRBJ2-1, with 9 bases that match TRBD2. Unmatched junction bases numbered 2, after V lost 0 bases and J lost 5 bases. CDR3 size: 15 residues. From germline, CDR1 is KGHPV and CDR2 FQNQEV (reference sequence). The CDR3 DNA, read in part, is TGTGCCAGCAGTCTGTCGAACTGGGGGGATGCTGAGCAGTTC. Its translation: CASSLSNWGDAEQF. The full CDR3 is CASSLSNWGDAEQFF.

Of note for this clone: Gene names and germline match the mouse. CDR3 DNA (partial): TGTGCCAGCAGTCCGGACAGGGGCCTCTATGCTGAGCAGTTC. Its protein is CASSPDRGLYAEQF. In full, the CDR3 is CASSPDRGLYAEQFF. The chain carries TRBV26 and TRBJ2-1; TRBD1 agrees at 9 bases. The read comes to an end 1 residue before the CDR3 does, leaving the germline J gene to fill in the end. The CDR3 contains 15 residues. Germline CDR1 reads KGHPV; CDR2 reads FQNQEV (reference sequence). The ends lost 4 bases at V and 3 bases at J; junction bases unmatched: 4.

This clone was seen only a few times. Here the gene names and germline are mouse. Read coverage stops 1 residue before the CDR3 terminus; the germline J gene supplies the remainder. The J gene is TRBJ2-4, the V gene TRBV3; 9 nucleotides align to TRBD1. The germline gives CDR1 SNHLY, CDR2 FYNGKV (reference sequence). CDR3 length equals 13 residues. Losses at the gene ends were 4 bases for V and 7 bases for J; bases not matched to a gene: 3. The covered CDR3 bases are TGTGCCAGCAGCTCGGACAGGGGAGACACCTTGTAC. Protein product: CASSSDRGDTLY. The complete CDR3 reads CASSSDRGDTLYF.

With respect to this clone: The gene names here belong to mouse. The read ends 1 residue before the CDR3 terminus; that terminus is restored from the germline J gene. This chain links TRBV23 with TRBJ2-5; the D segment call TRBD1 is taken from the table without a DNA check. Germline-derived CDR1 and CDR2 are KGHTA and FQNQQP. CDR3 length equals 14 residues. The covered CDR3 bases are TGCTCCAGCAGTCAAAGGGACAGAAAAGACACCCAGTAC. Translating it yields CSSSQRDRKDTQY. The whole CDR3 region reads CSSSQRDRKDTQYF.

This clone was counted between two and nine times. Gene names and germline refer to mouse. Read coverage stops 1 residue before the CDR3 terminus; the germline J gene supplies the remainder. The genes are TRBV26 and TRBJ2-7; 10 bases agree with TRBD1. The CDR3 sequence is 14 residues long. Losses at the gene ends were 6 bases for V and 1 base for J; bases not matched to a gene: 3. CDR1 and CDR2 (germline): KGHPV, FQNQEV (reference sequence). CDR3 DNA (partial): TGTGCCAGCAGAGCGGGACAGGGGTCCTATGAACAGTAC. Translation: CASRAGQGSYEQY. The complete CDR3 reads CASRAGQGSYEQYF.

As to this clone: Mouse gene names apply. The missing CDR3 end, 1 residue past where the read stops, is filled in from the germline J gene. The chain links TRBV3 to TRBJ1-1; tentative D call: TRBD1 (6 bases). The CDR3 has 13 residues. Germline-derived CDR1 and CDR2 are SNHLY and FYNGKV (reference sequence). V was trimmed by 4 bases and J by 1 base, leaving 7 bases between them. This chain's CDR3 is CASSSRGNTEVFF. CDR3 DNA (partial): TGTGCCAGCAGCTCCAGGGGAAACACAGAAGTCTTC.

As concerns this clone: Gene labels here are mouse ones. The read halts 1 residue ahead of the CDR3 end, with the missing end drawn from the germline J gene. The V gene is TRBV26, the J gene TRBJ2-1, with D perhaps matching TRBD1 or TRBD2 (5 bases each). Germline lookup yields CDR1 KGHPV and CDR2 FQNQEV (reference sequence). The V end lost 4 bases, the J end lost 7 bases, and 11 bases lay between the germline ends. The CDR3 spans 13 residues. CDR3 sequence reads: CASSPRRDAEQFF. CDR3 DNA (partial): TGTGCCAGCAGTCCCCGAAGGGACGCTGAGCAGTTC.

About this clone: The genes are named according to mouse. The read terminates 1 residue before the CDR3 end, so the remaining end is supplied by the germline J gene. The chain is built from TRBV26 and TRBJ1-1; D ambiguous. Germline V gene data show CDR1 as KGHPV and CDR2 as FQNQEV (reference sequence). Trimming took off 5 bases at V and 0 bases at J, with 10 bases between the two ends. There are 14 residues in the CDR3. The part of the CDR3 DNA that was read is TGTGCCAGCAGTAGAGGAGTTACAAACACAGAAGTCTTC. This translates into CASSRGVTNTEVF. The complete CDR3 protein is CASSRGVTNTEVFF.

This clone has a handful of counts. Gene and germline names: mouse. The read ends 1 residue before the CDR3 terminus; that terminus is restored from the germline J gene. J is TRBJ1-1 and V is TRBV15, with D unresolved. V was clipped by 2 bases and J by 0 bases, with 7 bases between them. Germline V gene lookup returns CDR1 SGHND and CDR2 FRSKSL. The CDR3 is made up of 14 amino acids. The sequenced CDR3 bases are TGTGCCAGCAGTTTACACAGTGCAAACACAGAAGTCTTC. As protein: CASSLHSANTEVF. The entire CDR3 is CASSLHSANTEVFF.

As for this clone: Mouse names are used for the genes. Sequencing ends 1 residue short of the CDR3 end; the germline J gene provides the rest. The chain combines TRBV26 with TRBJ1-4, with D uncertain. This CDR3 contains 14 residues. CDR1 KGHPV and CDR2 FQNQEV come from the germline V gene (reference sequence). Trimming removed 2 bases at V and 0 bases at J, with 4 bases between. The CDR3 bases that were read are TGTGCCAGCAGTCTGGGAGTTTCCAACGAAAGATTATTT. It translates to CASSLGVSNERLF. The whole CDR3 region reads CASSLGVSNERLFF.

As concerns this clone: Mouse gene names and germline throughout. The CDR3 end is not reached by the read, which stops 1 residue before it; the germline J gene fills it in. This rearrangement joins TRBV26 to TRBJ2-3; 8 bases align to TRBD1. Germline loops: CDR1 KGHPV, CDR2 FQNQEV (reference sequence). The CDR3 is made up of 14 amino acids. The V segment lost 2 bases and the J segment 3 bases; nucleotides outside the gene matches: 1. The sequenced CDR3 bases are TGTGCCAGCAGTCTGCAGGGGGCGGCAGAAACGCTGTAT. Amino acids: CASSLQGAAETLY. Given in full, the CDR3 is CASSLQGAAETLYF.

The table lists this clone with a few counts. Genes here carry mouse names. The CDR3 sequence: CASRAWGGWEQYF. The CDR3 bases that were read are TGTGCCAGCAGGGCCTGGGGGGGCTGGGAACAGTAC. V usage is TRBV4 and J usage is TRBJ2-7, with 10 bases matching TRBD2. The CDR3 end falls 1 residue outside the read, so it is completed with the germline J gene. Germline lookup yields CDR1 LGHDT and CDR2 YNNKQL (reference sequence). J gave up 7 bases and V 6 bases, and 6 bases lay outside the gene matches. This CDR3 has 13 amino acids.

This clone is medium-sized (0.01 to 0.1%). Genes and germline are mouse. Coverage ceases 1 residue before the CDR3 finishes, and the germline J gene fills in the end. The chain couples TRBV26 to TRBJ1-2, with D perhaps matching TRBD1 (6 bases). V was cut by 5 bases and J by 4 bases, with 11 bases left in between. The CDR3 sequence is 13 residues long. Germline V gene sequence: CDR1 KGHPV, CDR2 FQNQEV (reference sequence). The CDR3 bases that were read are TGTGCCAGCAGTTCCGGGACATTCTCCGACTACACC. It specifies CASSSGTFSDYT. The full CDR3 sequence reads CASSSGTFSDYTF.

This clone was detected a few times. All gene names here are mouse names. The CDR3 end falls 1 residue outside the read, so it is completed with the germline J gene. V usage is TRBV5 and J usage is TRBJ1-6, with D uncertain. TRBJ1-6 is identified as an open reading frame with a role that is uncertain. This CDR3 contains 16 residues. The germline V and J ends were trimmed by 3 bases and 1 base, with 10 bases remaining between them. Germline V gene lookup returns CDR1 LGHNA and CDR2 YNLKQL (reference sequence). CDR3 residues: CASSHFGLSYNSPLYF. CDR3 bases read: TGTGCCAGCAGCCATTTCGGACTATCCTATAATTCGCCCCTCTAC.

Points on this clone: These gene names are mouse names. The CDR3 end lies 1 residue beyond the end of the read and is filled in from the germline J gene. V and J are TRBV13-3 and TRBJ2-5, with 10 bases matching TRBD1. The J segment lost 3 bases and the V segment lost 4 bases, leaving 2 bases of the junction unmatched. Germline CDR1 is NNHDY and CDR2 is SYVADS. The CDR3 has 14 amino acids. Incomplete CDR3 DNA: TGTGCCAGCAGTTTGGACAGGGGGCAAGACACCCAGTAC. This gives the protein CASSLDRGQDTQY. The full CDR3 protein is CASSLDRGQDTQYF.

For this clone: These gene names are mouse names. The CDR3 goes on 1 residue after the read ends, and that part is filled in from the germline J gene. The chain joins TRBV2 to TRBJ2-3; the match to TRBD1 covers 8 bases. Germline V gives CDR1 LGHNA, CDR2 YSYQKL. CDR3 length: 13 residues. The V segment lost 2 bases and the J segment 5 bases; nucleotides outside the gene matches: 0. The sequenced part of the CDR3 DNA is TGTGCCAGCAGCCAAACAGGGGGAGAAACGCTGTAT. This codes for CASSQTGGETLY. The whole CDR3 protein is CASSQTGGETLYF.

Points on this clone: Germline and genes: mouse. With the read ending 1 residue before the CDR3 end, the germline J gene is used to fill in that end. The chain is built from TRBV23 and TRBJ2-4; the table's D call TRBD1 went unverified against the DNA. Germline assignment: CDR1 KGHTA and CDR2 FQNQQP. The CDR3 consists of 14 residues. The part of the CDR3 DNA that was read is TGCTCCAGCAAGGGGGCGACGAGTCAAAACACCTTGTAC. This sequence encodes CSSKGATSQNTLY. The entire CDR3 is CSSKGATSQNTLYF. Full variable domain (rest looked up from reference TRBV23 and TRBJ2-4): DAAVTQKPRYLIKMKGQEAEMKCIPEKGHTAVFWYQQKQSKELKFLIYFQNQQPLDQIDMVKERFSAVCPSSSLCSLGIRTCEAEDSALYLCSSKGATSQNTLYFGAGTRLSVL.

Remarks on this clone: Genes and germline are mouse. The CDR3 end is not reached by the read, which stops 1 residue before it; the germline J gene fills it in. The chain combines TRBV26 with TRBJ2-3; tentative D call: TRBD2 (7 bases). Germline V gene sequence: CDR1 KGHPV, CDR2 FQNQEV (reference sequence). Trimming pared 1 base from V and 1 base from J, leaving 12 bases between. The CDR3 contains 16 residues. Partial CDR3 DNA: TGTGCCAGCAGTCTGTGGGGGGCTAGGGGTGCAGAAACGCTGTAT. Translating gives CASSLWGARGAETLY. The full CDR3 protein is CASSLWGARGAETLYF.

For this clone: Gene names are the mouse ones. The CDR3 end lies 1 residue beyond the end of the read and is filled in from the germline J gene. J is TRBJ1-4 and V is TRBV3; 7 bases agree with TRBD1. In germline, CDR1 is SNHLY, CDR2 FYNGKV (reference sequence). J lost 4 bases, V lost 0 bases, and 5 bases had no gene match. The CDR3 spans 16 residues. Incomplete CDR3 DNA: TGTGCCAGCAGCTTAGCCCCGGGACAGTACAACGAAAGATTATTT. Translation gives CASSLAPGQYNERLF. The whole CDR3 is CASSLAPGQYNERLFF.

In the case of this clone: The listed genes are named as in mouse. The CDR3 end is not reached by the read, which stops 1 residue before it; the germline J gene fills it in. The V gene is TRBV26, the J gene TRBJ1-1; D perhaps matches TRBD1 (5 bases). This CDR3 contains 14 residues. From germline, CDR1 is KGHPV and CDR2 FQNQEV (reference sequence). V lost 0 bases to trimming and J lost 1 base, with 6 bases between them. CDR3 DNA, as far as it was read: TGTGCCAGCAGTCTGTCGCAGGGAAACACAGAAGTCTTC. Protein: CASSLSQGNTEVF. The complete CDR3 sequence is CASSLSQGNTEVFF.

This clone was recorded a few times. Each gene name is a mouse one. The missing CDR3 end, 1 residue past where the read stops, is filled in from the germline J gene. This chain connects TRBV31 to TRBJ1-5; a possible D gene is TRBD1 (6 bases). In germline, CDR1 is GKSSPN, CDR2 SITVG. This CDR3 is built from 13 residues. Trimming took off 1 base at V and 6 bases at J, with 10 bases between the two ends. The CDR3 sequence: CAWSPQGSQAPLF. CDR3 DNA, as far as it was read: TGTGCCTGGAGTCCACAGGGAAGCCAGGCTCCGCTT.

As concerns this clone: Each gene name is a mouse one. Read data end 1 residue before the CDR3 end; the end is taken from the germline J gene. V is TRBV31 and J is TRBJ2-5, with 10 bases identical to TRBD2. The CDR3 runs 13 residues. Per germline, CDR1 GKSSPN and CDR2 SITVG. Germline trimming cut 2 bases from V and 8 bases from J; bases unmatched to any gene: 4. The CDR3 spells CAWSSGGAGTQYF. The CDR3 DNA, read in part, is TGTGCCTGGAGTTCTGGGGGGGCGGGCACCCAGTAC.

This clone was seen only a few times. Gene names are mouse gene names. The CDR3 extends 1 residue past the end of the read, so its final part is completed from the germline J gene. This chain links TRBV19 with TRBJ1-2, with D unresolved. Trimming removed 1 base from V and 2 bases from J, with 9 bases in between. The CDR3 has 14 amino acids. The germline V gene encodes CDR1 FNHDT and CDR2 SITEND (reference sequence). The CDR3 DNA, read in part, is TGTGCCAGCAGTATACTTGCGGGGAACTCCGACTACACC. Translating gives CASSILAGNSDYT. The CDR3 in its entirety is CASSILAGNSDYTF.

There are a few counts of this clone. Gene names denote mouse genes. The DNA ends 1 residue before the CDR3 does, and the rest of the CDR3 is filled in from the germline J gene. The V call is TRBV26, the J call TRBJ1-2, with D uncertain. This CDR3 has 13 residues. V dropped 3 bases and J dropped 1 base, with 6 bases sitting between them. CDR1 and CDR2 (germline): KGHPV, FQNQEV (reference sequence). The sequenced CDR3 bases are TGTGCCAGCAGTCTTACAATAAACTCCGACTACACC. This sequence encodes CASSLTINSDYT. The complete CDR3 protein is CASSLTINSDYTF.

About this clone: Mouse gene names apply. The CDR3 extends 1 residue past the end of the read, so its final part is completed from the germline J gene. The J gene is TRBJ1-2, the V gene TRBV26; D not resolved. The germline V and J ends were trimmed by 2 bases and 0 bases, with 7 bases remaining between them. The CDR3 spans 14 residues. Germline CDR1 is KGHPV and CDR2 is FQNQEV (reference sequence). This chain's CDR3 is CASSLDNANSDYTF. Incomplete CDR3 DNA: TGTGCCAGCAGTCTGGACAATGCAAACTCCGACTACACC.

About this clone itself: Any gene name here is a mouse gene name. The CDR3 goes on 1 residue after the read ends, and that part is filled in from the germline J gene. The chain couples TRBV26 to TRBJ2-4, with D tentatively TRBD1 (5 bases). Germline V gives CDR1 KGHPV, CDR2 FQNQEV (reference sequence). This CDR3 region has 15 residues. With 1 base removed from V and 1 base from J, the gap between germline ends came to 9 bases. CDR3 DNA (partial): TGTGCCAGCAGTCTGTACCAGGGCGGTCAAAACACCTTGTAC. Translated: CASSLYQGGQNTLY. The full CDR3 protein reads CASSLYQGGQNTLYF.

Comments on this clone: Mouse gene names apply. Sequencing ends 1 residue short of the CDR3 end; the germline J gene provides the rest. This rearrangement joins TRBV26 to TRBJ2-3; TRBD2 aligns across 11 bases. Germline V gene lookup returns CDR1 KGHPV and CDR2 FQNQEV (reference sequence). V trimming: 4 bases; J trimming: 0 bases; junction bases outside the gene matches: 3. The CDR3 has 16 residues. The CDR3 sequence is CASSRTGGLSAETLYF. Partial CDR3 DNA: TGTGCCAGCAGTCGGACTGGGGGGCTTAGTGCAGAAACGCTGTAT.

As for this clone: Gene names are mouse gene names. The read finishes 1 residue shy of the CDR3 end, and the germline J gene is used to complete it. The rearrangement links TRBV12-2 to TRBJ1-2, with D unresolved. Trimming pared 0 bases from V and 0 bases from J, leaving 4 bases between. Germline V gene data show CDR1 as SGHLS and CDR2 as HYDKME. The CDR3 consists of 13 residues. The part of the CDR3 DNA that was read is TGTGCCAGCTCTCTCGGGACAAACTCCGACTACACC. Its protein product is CASSLGTNSDYT. The whole CDR3 reads CASSLGTNSDYTF.

Concerning this clone itself: These gene names are mouse names. The CDR3 end is not reached by the read, which stops 1 residue before it; the germline J gene fills it in. This chain joins TRBV26 and TRBJ2-3, with D uncertain. V was trimmed by 4 bases and J by 0 bases, leaving 8 bases between them. Germline assignment: CDR1 KGHPV and CDR2 FQNQEV (reference sequence). This CDR3 is built from 14 residues. The CDR3 sequence: CASSRQSSAETLYF. The covered CDR3 bases are TGTGCCAGCAGTCGCCAGTCTAGTGCAGAAACGCTGTAT.

A word on this clone: These gene names are mouse names. Read data end 1 residue before the CDR3 end; the end is taken from the germline J gene. The chain has TRBV26 and TRBJ2-1; D call uncertain. Germline CDR1 and CDR2: KGHPV and FQNQEV (reference sequence). The CDR3 totals 14 residues. V dropped 3 bases and J dropped 0 bases, with 6 bases sitting between them. CDR3 region: CASSLGNNYAEQFF. The sequenced part of the CDR3 DNA is TGTGCCAGCAGTCTAGGCAATAACTATGCTGAGCAGTTC.